This is a list of T cell receptor beta chains from one sample in a study of OX40 agonist ivuxolimab in advanced cancers. The protocol was immunoSEQ multiplex PCR, while the TCRdb copy is restricted to in-frame clones and leaves out a portion. The sample consists of approximately 58,000 clones, around 85% of them appearing once. The sequencing here drew on CD4+ or CD8+ T cells sorted from blood, taken in a trial of the OX40 agonist ivuxolimab. The receptors shown here come from an adult with an advanced solid tumor such as melanoma, head and neck, liver or kidney cancer. Both conserved end residues are part of each CDR3. Each record gives: J gene, D gene, clone size, V gene, CDR3 protein, CDR3 DNA. D genes are given only for firm matches. Clone size is not always given. Where it is, it says once, few, many or a class for expanded clones.

J gene: TRBJ2-1
D gene: NA
clone size: NA
V gene: TRBV11-2
CDR3 protein: CASSLEQHLYNEQFF
CDR3 DNA: TGTGCCAGCAGCTTAGAGCAGCACCTCTACAATGAGCAGTTCTTC

J gene: TRBJ2-7
D gene: TRBD1
clone size: NA
V gene: TRBV6-5
CDR3 protein: CASKPGQAREQYF
CDR3 DNA: TGTGCCAGCAAACCGGGACAGGCTCGTGAGCAGTACTTC

J gene: TRBJ2-3
D gene: TRBD2
clone size: NA
V gene: TRBV5-1
CDR3 protein: CASSLFSRPSGTTDTQYF
CDR3 DNA: TGCGCCAGCAGCTTGTTCAGTAGGCCTAGCGGGACCACAGATACGCAGTATTTT

J gene: TRBJ2-7
D gene: NA
clone size: NA
V gene: TRBV18
CDR3 protein: CASGERQAQGGEQYF
CDR3 DNA: TGTGCCAGCGGGGAACGACAGGCCCAAGGGGGGGAGCAGTACTTC

J gene: TRBJ1-2
D gene: NA
clone size: once
V gene: TRBV5-5
CDR3 protein: CASSFPGEGYGYTF
CDR3 DNA: TGTGCCAGCAGCTTCCCCGGAGAAGGCTATGGCTACACCTTC

J gene: TRBJ2-7
D gene: NA
clone size: NA
V gene: TRBV10-2
CDR3 protein: CVSSERDEQYF
CDR3 DNA: TGCGTCAGCAGTGAGAGGGACGAGCAGTACTTC

J gene: TRBJ1-5
D gene: NA
clone size: NA
V gene: TRBV19
CDR3 protein: CASSPPNSQSNQPQHF
CDR3 DNA: TGTGCCAGTAGCCCCCCCAACAGTCAATCCAATCAGCCCCAGCATTTT

J gene: TRBJ2-7
D gene: NA
clone size: NA
V gene: TRBV11-3
CDR3 protein: CASSGRVGEQYF
CDR3 DNA: TGTGCCAGCAGCGGCAGGGTAGGAGAGCAGTACTTC

J gene: TRBJ2-1
D gene: NA
clone size: NA
V gene: TRBV15
CDR3 protein: CATSKTVGEQFF
CDR3 DNA: TGTGCCACCAGCAAAACTGTTGGTGAGCAGTTCTTC

J gene: TRBJ1-5
D gene: NA
clone size: NA
V gene: TRBV7-2
CDR3 protein: CASSLDGNSNQPQHF
CDR3 DNA: TGTGCCAGCAGCTTAGACGGAAATAGCAATCAGCCCCAGCATTTT

J gene: TRBJ2-1
D gene: NA
clone size: NA
V gene: TRBV6-4
CDR3 protein: CASSPTGLGEQFF
CDR3 DNA: TGTGCCAGCAGTCCCACAGGATTGGGTGAGCAGTTCTTC

J gene: TRBJ2-3
D gene: NA
clone size: NA
V gene: TRBV5-1
CDR3 protein: CASSLVYTDTQYF
CDR3 DNA: TGCGCCAGCAGCTTGGTTTACACAGATACGCAGTATTTT

J gene: TRBJ1-1
D gene: NA
clone size: NA
V gene: TRBV19
CDR3 protein: CASSMEGETEAFF
CDR3 DNA: TGTGCCAGTAGTATGGAGGGGGAGACTGAAGCTTTCTTT

J gene: TRBJ2-7
D gene: NA
clone size: NA
V gene: TRBV7-2
CDR3 protein: CASSLDRAYEQYF
CDR3 DNA: TGTGCCAGCAGCTTAGACAGGGCCTACGAGCAGTACTTC

J gene: TRBJ2-2
D gene: NA
clone size: once
V gene: TRBV7-2
CDR3 protein: CASSPQVTNTGELFF
CDR3 DNA: TGTGCCAGCAGCCCACAGGTTACGAACACCGGGGAGCTGTTTTTT

J gene: TRBJ2-3
D gene: TRBD1
clone size: NA
V gene: TRBV9
CDR3 protein: CASSSRTGNTDTQYF
CDR3 DNA: TGTGCCAGCAGCTCCCGGACAGGGAACACAGATACGCAGTATTTT

J gene: TRBJ2-1
D gene: NA
clone size: NA
V gene: TRBV19
CDR3 protein: CASNGGLNNEQFF
CDR3 DNA: TGTGCCAGTAACGGGGGTTTGAACAATGAGCAGTTCTTC

J gene: TRBJ2-7
D gene: NA
clone size: NA
V gene: TRBV15
CDR3 protein: CATSRLYSYEQYF
CDR3 DNA: TGTGCCACTAGCCGACTATACTCCTACGAGCAGTACTTC

J gene: TRBJ2-1
D gene: TRBD1
clone size: NA
V gene: TRBV7-2
CDR3 protein: CASSSHGTGTEQFF
CDR3 DNA: TGTGCCAGCAGCTCCCACGGGACAGGGACTGAGCAGTTCTTC

J gene: TRBJ2-1
D gene: NA
clone size: NA
V gene: TRBV5-1
CDR3 protein: CASSFQKGPYNEQFF
CDR3 DNA: TGCGCCAGCAGCTTCCAGAAAGGCCCCTACAATGAGCAGTTCTTC

J gene: TRBJ1-5
D gene: NA
clone size: NA
V gene: TRBV10-1
CDR3 protein: CASSESPSHSNQPQHF
CDR3 DNA: TGCGCCAGCAGTGAGAGTCCCAGCCATAGCAATCAGCCCCAGCATTTT

J gene: TRBJ2-1
D gene: NA
clone size: NA
V gene: TRBV15
CDR3 protein: CATSRGGSASRDEQFF
CDR3 DNA: TGTGCCACCAGCAGAGGGGGTTCAGCGAGCAGGGATGAGCAGTTCTTC

J gene: TRBJ2-1
D gene: TRBD2
clone size: NA
V gene: TRBV5-1
CDR3 protein: CASSFSGLAGVGPYNEQFF
CDR3 DNA: TGCGCCAGCAGCTTCTCGGGACTAGCGGGAGTTGGCCCTTACAATGAGCAGTTCTTC

J gene: TRBJ2-7
D gene: NA
clone size: NA
V gene: TRBV4-1
CDR3 protein: CASSQDDRFSTYEQYF
CDR3 DNA: TGCGCCAGCAGCCAAGACGACAGGTTCTCAACCTACGAGCAGTACTTC

J gene: TRBJ2-5
D gene: NA
clone size: NA
V gene: TRBV4-2
CDR3 protein: CASSQAVQETQYF
CDR3 DNA: TGTGCCAGCAGCCAAGCGGTACAAGAGACCCAGTACTTC

J gene: TRBJ2-5
D gene: TRBD1
clone size: few
V gene: TRBV9
CDR3 protein: CASSSQGERGPQYF
CDR3 DNA: TGTGCCAGCAGCTCTCAGGGGGAGAGGGGACCCCAGTACTTC

J gene: TRBJ1-3
D gene: NA
clone size: NA
V gene: TRBV5-1
CDR3 protein: CASSLEAVSGNTIYF
CDR3 DNA: TGCGCCAGCAGCTTGGAGGCAGTCTCTGGAAACACCATATATTTT

J gene: TRBJ2-3
D gene: TRBD2
clone size: NA
V gene: TRBV7-9
CDR3 protein: CASSITGTTSTDTQYF
CDR3 DNA: TGTGCCAGCAGCATAACCGGGACTACTAGCACAGATACGCAGTATTTT

J gene: TRBJ2-3
D gene: NA
clone size: NA
V gene: TRBV11-2
CDR3 protein: CASSPPGALGYF
CDR3 DNA: TGTGCCAGCAGCCCCCCGGGGGCCCTGGGATATTTT

J gene: TRBJ2-1
D gene: NA
clone size: NA
V gene: TRBV19
CDR3 protein: CASSIGTMSEQFF
CDR3 DNA: TGTGCCAGTAGTATAGGGACTATGAGTGAGCAGTTCTTC

J gene: TRBJ2-2
D gene: NA
clone size: NA
V gene: TRBV7-2
CDR3 protein: CASSSGARTGELFF
CDR3 DNA: TGTGCCAGCAGCTCGGGGGCCCGCACCGGGGAGCTGTTTTTT

J gene: TRBJ1-6
D gene: NA
clone size: once
V gene: TRBV6-4
CDR3 protein: CASRGAENSPLHF
CDR3 DNA: TGTGCCAGCAGGGGGGCAGAGAATTCACCCCTCCACTTT

J gene: TRBJ2-7
D gene: TRBD2
clone size: once
V gene: TRBV6-6
CDR3 protein: CARGLAGSEQYF
CDR3 DNA: TGTGCCAGAGGACTAGCGGGATCCGAGCAGTACTTC

J gene: TRBJ1-1
D gene: NA
clone size: NA
V gene: TRBV7-8
CDR3 protein: CASSLARRLRNSNTEAFF
CDR3 DNA: TGTGCCAGCAGCTTAGCGCGGCGACTCCGCAATTCCAACACTGAAGCTTTCTTT

J gene: TRBJ2-1
D gene: TRBD2
clone size: NA
V gene: TRBV19
CDR3 protein: CASSSLAGLTYNEQFF
CDR3 DNA: TGTGCCAGTAGTTCCCTAGCGGGATTAACATACAATGAGCAGTTCTTC

J gene: TRBJ1-4
D gene: NA
clone size: NA
V gene: TRBV5-1
CDR3 protein: CASFREPTATNEKLFF
CDR3 DNA: TGCGCCAGCTTTAGGGAGCCCACAGCAACTAATGAAAAACTGTTTTTT

J gene: TRBJ1-2
D gene: NA
clone size: NA
V gene: TRBV7-9
CDR3 protein: CASSLEGRGNNYGYTF
CDR3 DNA: TGTGCCAGCAGCTTAGAGGGCAGGGGAAACAACTATGGCTACACCTTC

J gene: TRBJ2-5
D gene: TRBD1
clone size: NA
V gene: TRBV10-3
CDR3 protein: CAIRPGQGVGETQYF
CDR3 DNA: TGTGCCATCAGGCCGGGACAGGGGGTGGGGGAGACCCAGTACTTC

J gene: TRBJ2-3
D gene: NA
clone size: NA
V gene: TRBV6-5
CDR3 protein: CARGPSDSDTQYF
CDR3 DNA: TGTGCCAGGGGGCCTAGCGACTCAGATACGCAGTATTTT

J gene: TRBJ2-5
D gene: TRBD1
clone size: NA
V gene: TRBV7-6
CDR3 protein: CASSLGDRERQETQYF
CDR3 DNA: TGTGCCAGCAGCTTAGGGGACAGGGAACGTCAAGAGACCCAGTACTTC

J gene: TRBJ2-5
D gene: TRBD1
clone size: NA
V gene: TRBV6-5
CDR3 protein: CASSYGTGGRETQYF
CDR3 DNA: TGTGCCAGCAGTTACGGGACAGGGGGCAGGGAGACCCAGTACTTC

J gene: TRBJ2-7
D gene: TRBD1
clone size: NA
V gene: TRBV6-6
CDR3 protein: CAKTGTGGREQYF
CDR3 DNA: TGTGCCAAAACCGGGACAGGTGGTAGGGAGCAGTACTTC

J gene: TRBJ1-1
D gene: NA
clone size: once
V gene: TRBV6-6
CDR3 protein: CASSYSTVNTEAFF
CDR3 DNA: TGTGCCAGCAGTTACTCGACAGTGAACACTGAAGCTTTCTTT

J gene: TRBJ2-1
D gene: NA
clone size: NA
V gene: TRBV9
CDR3 protein: CASSVDRTGNEQFF
CDR3 DNA: TGTGCCAGCAGCGTAGATAGGACGGGGAATGAGCAGTTCTTC

J gene: TRBJ2-7
D gene: NA
clone size: once
V gene: TRBV11-3
CDR3 protein: CASSLVPSGEQYF
CDR3 DNA: TGTGCCAGCAGCTTAGTCCCCTCTGGCGAGCAGTACTTC

J gene: TRBJ2-5
D gene: NA
clone size: NA
V gene: TRBV5-1
CDR3 protein: CASSSPPGETQYF
CDR3 DNA: TGCGCCAGCAGCTCTCCCCCTGGGGAGACCCAGTACTTC

J gene: TRBJ2-5
D gene: TRBD1
clone size: NA
V gene: TRBV7-7
CDR3 protein: CASSLNRGLQETQYF
CDR3 DNA: TGTGCTAGCAGCTTAAACAGGGGGTTGCAAGAGACCCAGTACTTC

J gene: TRBJ1-2
D gene: TRBD1
clone size: NA
V gene: TRBV28
CDR3 protein: CASTRDRDYYGYTF
CDR3 DNA: TGTGCCAGCACAAGGGACAGGGATTATTATGGCTACACCTTC

J gene: TRBJ2-5
D gene: NA
clone size: NA
V gene: TRBV29-1
CDR3 protein: CSVDSRVETQYF
CDR3 DNA: TGCAGCGTTGATAGCAGGGTAGAGACCCAGTACTTC

J gene: TRBJ2-7
D gene: TRBD2
clone size: NA
V gene: TRBV30
CDR3 protein: CAWRASGSYYEQYF
CDR3 DNA: TGTGCCTGGAGGGCTAGCGGGAGTTACTACGAGCAGTACTTC

J gene: TRBJ2-5
D gene: TRBD2
clone size: NA
V gene: TRBV7-3
CDR3 protein: CASSPTSGAGETQYF
CDR3 DNA: TGTGCCAGCAGCCCCACTAGCGGGGCGGGGGAGACCCAGTACTTC

J gene: TRBJ2-1
D gene: NA
clone size: NA
V gene: TRBV7-2
CDR3 protein: CASSLVAGISYNEQFF
CDR3 DNA: TGTGCCAGCAGCTTAGTGGCCGGGATCTCCTACAATGAGCAGTTCTTC

J gene: TRBJ1-5
D gene: NA
clone size: NA
V gene: TRBV28
CDR3 protein: CASSWGTRNQPQHF
CDR3 DNA: TGTGCCAGCAGTTGGGGGACACGAAATCAGCCCCAGCATTTT

J gene: TRBJ2-1
D gene: NA
clone size: NA
V gene: TRBV10-3
CDR3 protein: CAIGWQAVNEQFF
CDR3 DNA: TGTGCCATCGGTTGGCAGGCGGTGAATGAGCAGTTCTTC

J gene: TRBJ2-7
D gene: TRBD2
clone size: NA
V gene: TRBV18
CDR3 protein: CASARETHEQYF
CDR3 DNA: TGTGCCAGCGCGCGGGAGACCCACGAGCAGTACTTC

J gene: TRBJ1-1
D gene: TRBD1
clone size: NA
V gene: TRBV11-2
CDR3 protein: CASSTRTGLNTEAFF
CDR3 DNA: TGTGCCAGCAGCACAAGGACAGGGCTGAACACTGAAGCTTTCTTT

J gene: TRBJ2-3
D gene: TRBD2
clone size: NA
V gene: TRBV29-1
CDR3 protein: CSGGGPESLADTQYF
CDR3 DNA: TGCAGCGGGGGGGGACCCGAAAGCCTGGCAGATACGCAGTATTTT

J gene: TRBJ2-2
D gene: NA
clone size: NA
V gene: TRBV2
CDR3 protein: CASSVLAQRDGELFF
CDR3 DNA: TGTGCCAGCAGTGTCCTAGCGCAGAGGGACGGGGAGCTGTTTTTT

J gene: TRBJ2-3
D gene: NA
clone size: NA
V gene: TRBV18
CDR3 protein: CASSPETGLSTDTQYF
CDR3 DNA: TGTGCCAGCTCACCCGAGACGGGTTTAAGCACAGATACGCAGTATTTT